The source of this T cell receptor beta chain is a study of blood T cells in healthy people across ages. The wider study: Template-switching capture recovered about one barcoded beta molecule per two T cells.

Points on this clonotype: Its cognate antigen is unknown.

Study-wide points: Across the age range, TCR beta diversity per million T cells fell in a roughly linear way. Estimated diversity, derived from one million T cells, was regarded as an underestimate.

The authors ran a second PCR of about 7 to 11 cycles using a sample-barcoded 5' primer and a J-beta primer mix. The template-switch adaptor was a 5' adaptor with 12 random nucleotides. It tagged each cDNA molecule. TCRdb passed the 5' RACE reads through MiXCR, listing each CDR3 protein once. This table has approximately 880,000 distinct CDR3 sequences, approximately 49% appearing once. This CDR3 spans 12 amino acids. Germline V lookup: CDR1 KGHDR, CDR2 SFDVKD. Trimming pared 9 bases from V and 7 bases from J, leaving 14 bases between. The TCR comes from a man aged 25-40 years in good health. Sequencing was performed on blood. The V call is TRBV24-1, the J call TRBJ1-1, with D unclear. In nucleotides, the CDR3 is TGTGCCACCGGGAGGAGGGCTGGTGAAGCTTTCTTT. Translating it yields CATGRRAGEAFF.